The rows below give T cell receptor beta chains drawn from one sample of a study of T cells in tumors after PD-1 blockade. Clones were sequenced by immunoSEQ multiplex PCR, and TCRdb holds only the in-frame ones, with some missing. The data show fewer than 2,500 clones, roughly 63% seen once. The sample was tumor tissue, taken before anti-PD-1 treatment. The receptors derive from a human donor with basal cell carcinoma. Both conserved end residues are part of each CDR3. D genes are given only for firm matches. Not every row has a clone size; where given, it reads once, few, many or a size class.

.	TRBD2	TRBV27	TRBJ2-1	TGTGCCAGCAGTAGTGGACTAGCGGGAGCGCAACCATTCGAAAAGCAGTTCTTC	CASSSGLAGAQPFEKQFF
.	TRBD1	TRBV7-2	TRBJ1-2	TGTGCCAGCAGCCCCGGGACAGGGGCGGCAGGCTACACCTTC	CASSPGTGAAGYTF
.	.	TRBV18	TRBJ1-4	TGTGCCAGCTCCCGGGAGGTGGAGGAAAAACTGTTTTTT	CASSREVEEKLFF
.	TRBD1	TRBV7-9	TRBJ2-7	TGTGCCAGCAGCTTGGCCCCCACAGGGGCAGGCGAGCAGTACTTC	CASSLAPTGAGEQYF
few	.	TRBV5-6	TRBJ1-4	TGTGCCAGCAGCTTGGGTCGAAGGAATGAAAAACTGTTTTTT	CASSLGRRNEKLFF
.	.	TRBV6-2/TRBV6-3	TRBJ2-2	TGTGCCAGCAGTTATCCCCGTGGAGGGCTAACCGGGGAGCTGTTTTTT	CASSYPRGGLTGELFF
.	TRBD1	TRBV9	TRBJ1-1	TGTGCCAGCAGCCTCACCGACAGGGAAGGAACTGAAGCTTTCTTT	CASSLTDREGTEAFF
once	.	TRBV3-1/TRBV3-2	TRBJ2-5	TGTGCCAGCAGCCAAGCTTCGGGGCCCAGGGGGACCCAGTACTTC	CASSQASGPRGTQYF
.	.	TRBV3-1/TRBV3-2	TRBJ2-7	TGTGCCAGCAGCCAAGTAGGGCGGTTAGCCTACGAGCAGTACTTC	CASSQVGRLAYEQYF
.	.	TRBV20-1	TRBJ2-1	TGCAGTGCTCCCCAATACAATGAGCAGTTCTTC	CSAPQYNEQFF
.	.	TRBV18	TRBJ2-3	TGTGCCAGCTCACCACCGAATAGGCGGCAGGGAAGCACAGATACGCAGTATTTT	CASSPPNRRQGSTDTQYF
once	TRBD2	TRBV7-2	TRBJ2-7	TGTGCCAGCAGCTTGACTAGCGGGACCGCTTCTTACGAGCAGTACTTC	CASSLTSGTASYEQYF
.	TRBD1	TRBV7-8	TRBJ1-5	TGTGCCAGCAGCTTAGAGGGACAGGGAAATCAGCCCCAGCATTTT	CASSLEGQGNQPQHF
large	.	TRBV28	TRBJ1-6	TGTGCCAGCAGTGACCCCGAAGGAAGGAGCACCCTCCACTTT	CASSDPEGRSTLHF
.	.	TRBV7-6	TRBJ2-1	TGTGCCAGCAGCCCCCATGTGGGGGGGCACAATGAGCAGTTCTTC	CASSPHVGGHNEQFF
.	.	TRBV28	TRBJ1-6	TGTGCCAGCCTGGCGCCGCCTTGGAATTCACCCCTCCACTTT	CASLAPPWNSPLHF
.	.	TRBV5-5	TRBJ1-1	TGTGCCAGCAGCCACTTTAGGAGTGCTGAAGCTTTCTTT	CASSHFRSAEAFF
.	.	TRBV3-1/TRBV3-2	TRBJ1-4	TGTGCCAGCGGTCGGGGGGACCGGGAAAAACTGTTTTTT	CASGRGDREKLFF
.	TRBD1	TRBV18	TRBJ2-4	TGTGCCAGCTCACTATTTAAGGGGGCGCAAAACATTCAGTACTTC	CASSLFKGAQNIQYF
.	.	TRBV10-3	TRBJ1-3	TGTGCCATCAGTGAGCGGCCAGCCAACTCTGGAAACACCATATATTTT	CAISERPANSGNTIYF
.	.	TRBV6-2/TRBV6-3	TRBJ1-1	TGTGCCAGCAGTTATGGCAGTGGGTATGAAGCTTTCTTT	CASSYGSGYEAFF
.	TRBD1	TRBV28	TRBJ2-3	TGTGCCAGCAGGGGGGACAGCGACATCACAGATACGCAGTATTTT	CASRGDSDITDTQYF
few	TRBD1	TRBV7-2	TRBJ2-6	TGTGCCAGCAGCCTTACAGGGGCTGGGGCCAACGTCCTGACTTTC	CASSLTGAGANVLTF
.	.	TRBV7-9	TRBJ1-1	TGTGCCAGCAGCTCAGTGGGGGGCACTGAAGCTTTCTTT	CASSSVGGTEAFF
few	TRBD1	TRBV6-5	TRBJ1-2	TGTGCCAGCACAGGGACAGGGCGAGAAGGCTACACCTTC	CASTGTGREGYTF
.	.	TRBV28	TRBJ1-2	TGTGCCAGCGAACGGACAGCCCAAAACTATGGCTACACCTTC	CASERTAQNYGYTF
few	.	TRBV3-1/TRBV3-2	TRBJ1-6	TGTGCCAGCAGCCAAGATCTACGGAATTCACCCCTCCACTTT	CASSQDLRNSPLHF
few	.	TRBV15	TRBJ1-2	TGTGCCACCAGCAGAGAGGAGGGTGATGGCTACACCTTC	CATSREEGDGYTF
.	.	TRBV5-4	TRBJ1-2	TGTGCCAGCAGCTTGGTAGGGGCTAACTATGGCTACACCTTC	CASSLVGANYGYTF
.	.	TRBV28	TRBJ1-1	TGTGCCAGCCGATGGCCGGGCGTAGGAGCTTTCTTT	CASRWPGVGAFF
few	TRBD1	TRBV19	TRBJ1-2	TGTGCCAGTAGGACTGGGGACAGCCTCTATGGCTACACCTTC	CASRTGDSLYGYTF
.	.	TRBV10-3	TRBJ2-1	TGTGCCATCAGACGAGCCGCGACAGACTCCTACAATGAGCAGTTCTTC	CAIRRAATDSYNEQFF
.	.	TRBV18	TRBJ2-1	TGTGCCAGCTCATCTGACGGTAGAAGCTCCTACAATGAGCAGTTCTTC	CASSSDGRSSYNEQFF
.	TRBD2	TRBV6-4	TRBJ2-1	TGTGCCAGCAGTGTACTAGCGGGAATAGGTGAGCAGTTCTTC	CASSVLAGIGEQFF
.	.	TRBV6-2/TRBV6-3	TRBJ2-3	TGTGCCAGCACCCCATACGGGAACAAGTTAACCAACACAGATACGCAGTATTTT	CASTPYGNKLTNTDTQYF
.	.	TRBV6-1	TRBJ2-7	TGTGCCAGCACTCGGGACTACGAGCAGTACTTC	CASTRDYEQYF
.	.	TRBV4-3	TRBJ2-2	TGCGCCAGCAGCCAAGATTATAGGAGCGGGGAGCTGTTTTTT	CASSQDYRSGELFF
.	TRBD2	TRBV29-1	TRBJ2-3	TGCAGCGTTGTAAGACTAGCGGGAAGCACAGATACGCAGTATTTT	CSVVRLAGSTDTQYF
.	TRBD1	TRBV19	TRBJ2-3	TGTGCCAGTAACACGGACAGGTCTAGCACAGATACGCAGTATTTT	CASNTDRSSTDTQYF
.	.	TRBV7-4	TRBJ1-5	TGTGCCAGCAGCTTAGGGGGGGAGCAGCAGGTAGGAAGCAATCAGCCCCAGCATTTT	CASSLGGEQQVGSNQPQHF